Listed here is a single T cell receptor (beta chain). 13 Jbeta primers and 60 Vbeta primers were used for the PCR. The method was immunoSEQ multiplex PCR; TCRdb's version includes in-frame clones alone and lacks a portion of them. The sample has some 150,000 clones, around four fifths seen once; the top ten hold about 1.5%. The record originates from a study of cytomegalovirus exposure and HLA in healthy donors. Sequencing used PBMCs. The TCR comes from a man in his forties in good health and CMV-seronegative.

The CDR3 DNA reads TGTGCCAGCTCACCGCCCTCGGGTAGGAGCAATCAGCCCCAGCATTTT. Translating gives CASSPPSGRSNQPQHF. The V and J genes are TRBV18 and TRBJ1-5; D remains unclear. In germline, CDR1 is KGHSH, CDR2 LQKENI. The CDR3 spans 16 residues. Trimming stripped 3 bases from V and 1 base from J, with 13 bases between. Filled out from reference TRBV18 and TRBJ1-5, the complete variable domain reads NAGVMQNPRHLVRRRGQEARLRCSPMKGHSHVYWYRQLPEEGLKFMVYLQKENIIDESGMPKERFSAEFPKEGPSILRIQQVVRGDSAAYFCASSPPSGRSNQPQHFGDGTRLSIL.